Listed below are T cell receptor beta chains from one sample, sequenced in a study of T-cell reconstitution after alpha-beta-depleted transplantation in children. MiXCR, run by TCRdb on the PCR reads, gives a single entry per CDR3 protein. The data show fewer than 700,000 distinct CDR3 sequences, 10% to 15% seen once. Sequenced here: PBMCs, mostly from graft donor cells, sampled 360 days after TCRalphabeta/CD19-depleted stem cell transplant. The receptors come from a male patient younger than 18 who had a stem cell transplant for acute myeloid leukemia, so the T cells may come from the graft donor. Each CDR3 is given with its conserved first and last residue. Each record gives: V gene, clone size, D gene, J gene, CDR3 length, CDR3 DNA, CDR3 protein. D genes are given only for firm matches. Some rows have no size entry. The others give once, few or many, or a class for an expanded clone.

TRBV5-6	NA	TRBD1	TRBJ2-5	14	TGTGCCAGCAGTCGGGGACAGAGCCAAGAGACCCAGTACTTC	CASSRGQSQETQYF
TRBV7-8	NA	TRBD2	TRBJ2-1	17	TGTGCCAGCAACCGGGGACTAGCGGGGCGCTCACAAAGTGAGCAGTTCTTC	CASNRGLAGRSQSEQFF
TRBV28	few	NA	TRBJ1-1	12	TGTGCCAACGCCCCCCCGAACACTGAAGCTTTCTTT	CANAPPNTEAFF
TRBV5-1	few	NA	TRBJ2-5	14	TGCGCCAGCAGCTTGGAAGAGGGCCAAGAGACCCAGTACTTC	CASSLEEGQETQYF
TRBV7-3	NA	NA	TRBJ2-5	13	TGTGCCAGCAGCCCCAGCAGGTGGGAGACCCAGTACTTC	CASSPSRWETQYF
TRBV27	NA	NA	TRBJ2-1	15	TGTGCCAGCAGTTTTTCGAGCGGCTCCTACAATGAGCAGTTCTTC	CASSFSSGSYNEQFF
TRBV20-1	NA	NA	TRBJ1-1	13	TGCAGTGCTACCTCGGACGGTAACACTGAAGCTTTCTTT	CSATSDGNTEAFF
TRBV7-3	NA	NA	TRBJ2-1	15	TGTGCCAGCAGCAAGGGGGGGGCGCTTCGGAATGAGCAGTTCTTC	CASSKGGALRNEQFF
TRBV15	NA	NA	TRBJ2-1	16	TGTGCCACCAGCCAGAGGGCAGCGGAATTCTACAATGAGCAGTTCTTC	CATSQRAAEFYNEQFF
TRBV7-3	few	NA	TRBJ2-1	17	TGTGCCAGCAGCTCCGCGGAGGGCCTGGGCTCCTACAATGAGCAGTTCTTC	CASSSAEGLGSYNEQFF
TRBV6-5	many	NA	TRBJ1-5	14	TGTGCCAGCAGTTACTCTAAGGAGGACTGGCCCCAGCATTTT	CASSYSKEDWPQHF
TRBV12-3/TRBV12-4	many	NA	TRBJ2-3	13	TGTGCCAGCAGTACCCTACTAGTAGATACGCAGTATTTT	CASSTLLVDTQYF
TRBV28	NA	TRBD2	TRBJ2-2	16	TGTGCCAGCAGTCCCCGGGGGAGGGCGAGCACCGGGGAGCTGTTTTTT	CASSPRGRASTGELFF
TRBV29-1	many	TRBD1	TRBJ2-7	13	TGCAGCGTTGCTCGGACAGGACGCTACGAGCAGTACTTC	CSVARTGRYEQYF
TRBV29-1	NA	NA	TRBJ2-7	14	TGCAGCGTACCTTCCGGGGCAGGGTGGTCCGAGCAGTACTTC	CSVPSGAGWSEQYF
TRBV7-6	NA	NA	TRBJ2-7	14	TGTGCCAGCAGCTTCCGGCAGGGGGGTTACGAGCAGTACTTC	CASSFRQGGYEQYF
TRBV5-1	few	TRBD1	TRBJ2-7	15	TGCGCCAGCAGCTTGGAGGACAGGGGTTTCTACGAGCAGTACTTC	CASSLEDRGFYEQYF
TRBV6-2/TRBV6-3	NA	NA	TRBJ1-5	16	TGTGCCAGCTCACATGATAGGGGGGTTGGCAATCAGCCCCAGCATTTT	CASSHDRGVGNQPQHF
TRBV7-2	few	TRBD2	TRBJ2-1	16	TGTGCCAGCAGCTTACATGGACTAGCGGGAGATGGTGAGCAGTTCTTC	CASSLHGLAGDGEQFF
TRBV7-3	NA	NA	TRBJ2-1	16	TGTGCCAGCAGCTTAACGTTTAGCGGATCCTACAATGAGCAGTTCTTC	CASSLTFSGSYNEQFF
TRBV28	few	TRBD2	TRBJ2-3	17	TGTGCCAGCAGTTCACCGGGGACTAGCGGACTCACAGATACGCAGTATTTT	CASSSPGTSGLTDTQYF
TRBV10-3	once	NA	TRBJ2-2	14	TGTGCCATCAGCCAATCTTCTAACACCGGGGAGCTGTTTTTT	CAISQSSNTGELFF
TRBV28	NA	NA	TRBJ2-5	15	TGTGCCAGCTCAGTCCGGGCCGCGGGCCAAGAGACCCAGTACTTC	CASSVRAAGQETQYF
TRBV7-3	few	TRBD2	TRBJ2-1	15	TGTGCCAGCTCCGTTCGGGCGCGGGAGTTCAATGAGCAGTTCTTC	CASSVRAREFNEQFF
TRBV29-1	NA	TRBD1	TRBJ1-3	14	TGCAGCGTTGTCCCGACAGGGGACGAAAACACCATATATTTT	CSVVPTGDENTIYF
TRBV10-3	many	NA	TRBJ2-7	14	TGTGCCATCAGTGTAGCAGGGGGGTCAGACGAGCAGTACTTC	CAISVAGGSDEQYF
TRBV20-1	few	NA	TRBJ2-2	14	TGCAGTGCTCCCCGGCGGACGACCGCCGGGGAGCTGTTTTTT	CSAPRRTTAGELFF
TRBV30	few	NA	TRBJ2-5	13	TGTGCCTGGAGTGAGGCCCCATCAGAGACCCAGTACTTC	CAWSEAPSETQYF
TRBV7-6	NA	TRBD2	TRBJ2-4	16	TGTGCCAGCAGCTTAAGCGGGATGGGTGTTCGGGACATTCAGTACTTC	CASSLSGMGVRDIQYF
TRBV20-1	many	TRBD2	TRBJ2-1	14	TGCAGTCGAAGAGGACTAGCGGGAGAAAATGAGCAGTTCTTC	CSRRGLAGENEQFF
TRBV7-2	few	NA	TRBJ2-1	14	TGTGCCAGCAGCTCAATGAGCTCCTACAATGAGCAGTTCTTC	CASSSMSSYNEQFF
TRBV5-1	NA	TRBD1	TRBJ1-1	14	TGCGCCAGCAGCAAGGGACAGAGGAACACTGAAGCTTTCTTT	CASSKGQRNTEAFF
TRBV7-8	many	NA	TRBJ2-7	13	TGTGCCAGCAGCTTGATAGAGTCCTACGAGCAGTACTTC	CASSLIESYEQYF
TRBV12-3/TRBV12-4	many	NA	TRBJ2-3	15	TGTGCCAGCACCCCTGTGATGGGGAGGACGGATACGCAGTATTTT	CASTPVMGRTDTQYF
TRBV11-2	few	TRBD2	TRBJ2-2	19	TGTGCCAGCAGCTCCGGACTAGCGGGAAAAGTGGGGGACACCGGGGAGCTGTTTTTT	CASSSGLAGKVGDTGELFF
TRBV6-1	many	NA	TRBJ2-7	14	TGTGCCAGCAGCCCCAATTTGAGGGTTTCCGAGCAGTACTTC	CASSPNLRVSEQYF
TRBV28	NA	NA	TRBJ2-7	13	TGTGCCAGCAGCCTAAGCCGGACCTACGAGCAGTACTTC	CASSLSRTYEQYF
TRBV29-1	NA	TRBD1	TRBJ2-3	15	TGCAGCGTTGCGTCCGGGACAGGGATTTCAGATACGCAGTATTTT	CSVASGTGISDTQYF
TRBV20-1	few	TRBD1	TRBJ2-1	14	TGCAGTGCTAGGATGCAGGGGGCGCGGAATGAGCAGTTCTTC	CSARMQGARNEQFF
TRBV7-6	NA	NA	TRBJ2-1	13	TGTGCCAGCAGCTCCTCAATGACTAGTGAGCAGTTCTTC	CASSSSMTSEQFF
TRBV5-1	NA	NA	TRBJ2-5	15	TGCGCCAGCAGCTTGGTCGGCGGGAAGCAAGAGACCCAGTACTTC	CASSLVGGKQETQYF
TRBV20-1	few	TRBD1	TRBJ2-7	14	TGCAGTGCTCACTCCGGGACAGGGCTCTACGAGCAGTACTTC	CSAHSGTGLYEQYF
TRBV7-8	many	TRBD2	TRBJ2-1	16	TGTGCCAGCAGCCGTTCAGAGACTAGCGGGAAAAATGAGCAGTTCTTC	CASSRSETSGKNEQFF
TRBV21-1	many	NA	TRBJ2-1	16	TGTGCCAGCAGCAAAGATGCGCGGCTTCCGAACAATGAGCAGTTCTTC	CASSKDARLPNNEQFF
TRBV6-1	NA	TRBD1	TRBJ1-2	14	TGTGCCAGCAGTATAGGACAGGGGACCGGTGGCTACACCTTC	CASSIGQGTGGYTF
TRBV7-2	few	TRBD2	TRBJ2-1	17	TGTGCCAGCAGCTCTACTACTAGCGGGAGGACCTACAATGAGCAGTTCTTC	CASSSTTSGRTYNEQFF
TRBV27	few	TRBD2	TRBJ2-1	15	TGTGCCAGCAGTCCGACTAGCGGGACAGACAATGAGCAGTTCTTC	CASSPTSGTDNEQFF
TRBV30	NA	NA	TRBJ2-7	15	TGTGCCTGGAGTGTACTGGCAGGGGCAAACTACGAGCAGTACTTC	CAWSVLAGANYEQYF
TRBV7-2	few	TRBD2	TRBJ2-3	16	TGTGCCAGCAGCATAGGACTAGCGGGAGTTAAAGATACGCAGTATTTT	CASSIGLAGVKDTQYF
TRBV7-2	NA	NA	TRBJ2-1	13	TGTGCCAGCAGGTCCGGCGAGCGAAGAGAGCAGTTCTTC	CASRSGERREQFF